The 30 T cell receptor beta chains listed next were all sequenced from one sample in a study of blood T cell repertoires in COVID-19. Measured with immunoSEQ multiplex PCR; TCRdb has only the in-frame clones, and not every one. The sample yields over 100,000 clones, under 85% seen once. What was sequenced was peripheral blood. The receptors originated from a woman aged 60-75 years with acute or convalescent COVID-19.

The chain recombines TRBV3-1 (or the pseudogene TRBV3-2) with TRBJ1-1, with TRBD1 matching 8 bases. The CDR3 sequence is 15 residues long. CDR1 is LGHDT and CDR2 is YNNKEL in the germline V gene (reference sequence). With V trimmed by 5 bases and J by 4 bases, 9 bases remained unmatched. The CDR3 DNA sequence: TGTGCCAGCAGCTTTCGGACAGGGACGGGCACTGAAGCTTTCTTT. It codes for CASSFRTGTGTEAFF.

The chain couples TRBV5-1 to TRBJ2-1, with TRBD1 matching 7 bases. The CDR3 covers 13 residues. Germline CDR1 reads SGHRS; CDR2 reads YFSETQ. Losses at the gene ends were 4 bases for V and 8 bases for J; bases not matched to a gene: 6. The CDR3 region has the DNA TGCGCCAGCAGCAGACTCCAGGGGGATGAGCAGTTCTTC. This gives the protein CASSRLQGDEQFF.

The rearrangement joins TRBV7-8 to TRBJ1-1; tentatively, D is TRBD1 (5 bases). V was cut by 3 bases and J by 5 bases, with 22 bases left in between. Germline V lookup: CDR1 SGHVS, CDR2 FQNEAQ. This CDR3 is built from 17 residues. The CDR3 nucleotides read TGTGCCAGCAGCTTCTCATTACCGGGACGGGGGGGAACTGAAGCTTTCTTT. Translating gives CASSFSLPGRGGTEAFF.

V is TRBV3-1 (or the pseudogene TRBV3-2) and J is TRBJ1-3; D remains ambiguous. Trimming took off 3 bases at V and 0 bases at J, with 3 bases between the two ends. Germline V gives CDR1 LGHDT, CDR2 YNNKEL (reference sequence). The CDR3 spans 13 residues. CDR3 nucleotide sequence: TGTGCCAGCAGCCAGGCCTCTGGAAACACCATATATTTT. It codes for CASSQASGNTIYF.

The V gene is TRBV5-5, the J gene TRBJ2-5; TRBD1 might be the D (6 bases). V was cut by 4 bases and J by 1 base, with 11 bases left in between. Germline-derived CDR1 and CDR2 are SGHKS and YYEKEE (reference sequence). CDR3 length: 14 amino acids. The CDR3 bases are TGTGCCAGCAGCACCGGACAGATCCAAGAGACCCAGTACTTC. Its protein is CASSTGQIQETQYF.

A remark on this clone: The identical CDR3 is also encoded by other nucleotide sequences in the sample. The CDR3 nucleotides read TGTGCCAGCAGCCCCACAGGGGGCGAGCAGCCCCAGCATTTT. Translation gives CASSPTGGEQPQHF. V is TRBV9 and J is TRBJ1-5; TRBD1 aligns across 9 bases. The V gene end was trimmed by 4 bases and the J gene end by 7 bases; junction bases not matched to a gene: 6. Germline CDR1 is SGDLS and CDR2 is YYNGEE. CDR3 size: 14 residues.

The rearrangement links TRBV4-1 to TRBJ2-2; no firm D call. V lost 2 bases and J lost 6, with 25 bases in between. Looked up from germline, CDR1 is MGHRA and CDR2 is YSYEKL. The CDR3 is 19 residues long. Here the CDR3 DNA reads TGCGCCAGCAGCCAACAAAGAGCGTCGAGTAGCTTCCCCGCCGGGGAGCTGTTTTTT. Protein sequence: CASSQQRASSSFPAGELFF.

J is TRBJ1-1 and V is TRBV2, with TRBD1 matching 7 bases. With 7 bases clipped from V and 1 base from J, the junction kept 9 bases outside the gene matches. The germline V gene encodes CDR1 SNHLY and CDR2 FYNNEI. This CDR3 spans 15 amino acids. CDR3 bases: TGTGCCAGCAAGGTTGACAGGGTCAGGAACACTGAAGCTTTCTTT. Protein sequence: CASKVDRVRNTEAFF.

The chain joins TRBV12-5 to TRBJ2-1; TRBD2 matches at 11 bases. Germline assignment: CDR1 LGHNT and CDR2 FRNRAP. The CDR3 has 12 residues. CDR3 sequence reads: CAVAGGVYEQFF. DNA for the CDR3: TGTGCCGTAGCGGGGGGGGTCTATGAGCAGTTCTTC.

The chain uses TRBV28 and TRBJ1-2; no clear D. Trimming stripped 10 bases from V and 2 bases from J, with 14 bases between. CDR3 length: 13 residues. Looked up from germline, CDR1 is MDHEN and CDR2 is SYDVKM. The CDR3 DNA sequence: TGTGCCACGCGGGGATACGGGAACTATGGCTACACCTTC. It encodes CATRGYGNYGYTF.

This sequence joins TRBV5-4 and TRBJ2-5; 7 bases agree with TRBD2. CDR1 is SGHNT, CDR2 YYREEE, per germline (reference sequence). V lost 0 bases to trimming and J lost 2 bases; unmatched junction nucleotides: 4. The CDR3 consists of 15 residues. The CDR3 sequence: CASSLGLAGQETQYF. The DNA of the CDR3 is TGTGCCAGCAGCTTGGGACTAGCAGGGCAAGAGACCCAGTACTTC. Combining the CDR3 with reference TRBV5-4 and TRBJ2-5 gives the whole variable domain ETGVTQSPTHLIKTRGQQVTLRCSSQSGHNTVSWYQQALGQGPQFIFQYYREEENGRGNFPPRFSGLQFPNYSSELNVNALELDDSALYLCASSLGLAGQETQYFGPGTRLLVL.

J is TRBJ2-5 and V is TRBV19; 13 bases fit TRBD2. Germline assignment: CDR1 LNHDA and CDR2 SQIVND (reference sequence). J gave up 5 bases and V 6 bases, and 9 bases lay outside the gene matches. The CDR3 loop spans 16 amino acids. The CDR3 reads CASSEPGLAGRETQYF. CDR3 DNA: TGTGCCAGTAGCGAACCGGGACTAGCGGGGCGGGAGACCCAGTACTTC.

The rearrangement uses TRBV2 and TRBJ2-1, with TRBD2 as a possible D gene (6 bases). The V end lost 4 bases, the J end lost 4 bases, and 11 bases lay between the germline ends. This CDR3 contains 14 residues. CDR1 and CDR2 (germline): SNHLY, FYNNEI. CDR3 DNA sequence: TGTGCCAGCAGTGCTAGCGCCCCTTACAATGAGCAGTTCTTC. It translates to CASSASAPYNEQFF.

The J gene is TRBJ1-1, the V gene TRBV2; D may be TRBD1 (5 bases). The CDR3 runs to 15 residues. V lost 1 base to trimming and J lost 4 bases, with 13 bases between them. In germline, CDR1 is SNHLY, CDR2 FYNNEI. The CDR3 sequence is CASSEVVGPRTEAFF. CDR3 nucleotides: TGTGCCAGCAGTGAAGTCGTGGGGCCCCGCACTGAAGCTTTCTTT.

This clone was seen a few times. The chain links TRBV4-1 to TRBJ1-3, with TRBD1 as a possible D gene (6 bases). CDR3 length equals 15 residues. Trimming took 6 bases from V and 0 from J, leaving 12 bases between them. Germline V CDR1 and CDR2: MGHRA, YSYEKL. The CDR3, as DNA: TGCGCCAGCAGGCAGGACAGTTTCTCTGGAAACACCATATATTTT. Translating gives CASRQDSFSGNTIYF.

This chain links TRBV9 with TRBJ2-2; 16 bases are a match to TRBD2. The CDR3 extends over 16 amino acids. Germline CDR1 reads SGDLS; CDR2 reads YYNGEE. J lost 7 bases, V lost 4 bases, and 4 bases had no gene match. CDR3 in amino acids: CASSLGTSGGVGELFF. The DNA for the CDR3 is TGTGCCAGCAGCCTCGGGACTAGCGGGGGGGTCGGGGAGCTGTTTTTT.

V usage is TRBV6-6 and J usage is TRBJ1-1; no firm D call. The CDR3 has 14 amino acids. Germline CDR1 is MNHNY and CDR2 is SVGAGI (reference sequence). With 7 bases removed from V and 4 bases from J, the gap between germline ends came to 16 bases. The CDR3 here is CASNQQSSGTEAFF. The CDR3 DNA is TGTGCCAGCAATCAGCAGTCCTCGGGCACTGAAGCTTTCTTT.

The chain combines TRBV5-1 with TRBJ1-5; D possibly corresponds to TRBD1 (5 bases). The CDR3 runs 14 residues. The V gene lost 2 bases and the J gene lost 4 bases, with 10 bases spanning the gap. Germline lookup yields CDR1 SGHRS and CDR2 YFSETQ. In nucleotides, the CDR3 is TGCGCCAGCAGCTTAGGTGGGGGGAATCAGCCCCAGCATTTT. This gives the protein CASSLGGGNQPQHF.

This clone was found a few times. The chain uses TRBV5-1 and TRBJ1-3; 9 positions agree with TRBD1. Trimming removed 8 bases from V and 0 bases from J; junction bases left unmatched: 3. Germline V gene sequence: CDR1 SGHRS, CDR2 YFSETQ. This CDR3 has 14 residues. This CDR3 is CASGQGLSGNTIYF. In nucleotides, the CDR3 is TGCGCCAGTGGACAGGGGCTCTCTGGAAACACCATATATTTT. The full variable domain, its missing parts supplied by reference TRBV5-1 and TRBJ1-3, is KAGVTQTPRYLIKTRGQQVTLSCSPISGHRSVSWYQQTPGQGLQFLFEYFSETQRNKGNFPGRFSGRQFSNSRSEMNVSTLELGDSALYLCASGQGLSGNTIYFGEGSWLTVV.

In this sample, this clone turned up a few times. The chain has TRBV4-1 and TRBJ1-6, with 8 bases that match TRBD1. J gave up 7 bases and V 0 bases, and 2 bases lay outside the gene matches. Per the germline V gene, CDR1 is MGHRA and CDR2 is YSYEKL. The CDR3 is made up of 15 amino acids. DNA for the CDR3: TGCGCCAGCAGCCAAGAATGGGACAGGAATTCACCCCTCCACTTT. Translating it yields CASSQEWDRNSPLHF.

This rearrangement joins TRBV28 to TRBJ1-5; TRBD1 agrees at 7 bases. The ends lost 6 bases at V and 3 bases at J; junction bases unmatched: 5. The CDR3 sequence is 14 residues long. Germline CDR1 and CDR2: MDHEN and SYDVKM. CDR3 sequence reads: CASSRDSSNQPQHF. The CDR3 DNA reads TGTGCCAGCAGCCGGGACAGTTCCAATCAGCCCCAGCATTTT. The variable domain in full, with the rest retrieved from reference TRBV28 and TRBJ1-5, is DVKVTQSSRYLVKRTGEKVFLECVQDMDHENMFWYRQDPGLGLRLIYFSYDVKMKEKGDIPEGYSVSREKKERFSLILESASTNQTSMYLCASSRDSSNQPQHFGDGTRLSIL.

This chain joins TRBV2 and TRBJ1-1; 7 nucleotides line up with TRBD1. Germline-derived CDR1 and CDR2 are SNHLY and FYNNEI. The CDR3 covers 12 residues. V dropped 6 bases and J dropped 4; count of bases not matched to a gene: 2. In nucleotides, the CDR3 is TGTGCCAGCAGGAGGACAGGCACTGAAGCTTTCTTT. Its translation: CASRRTGTEAFF.

The chain employs TRBV7-3 and TRBJ2-1; 9 bases match TRBD1. Germline V gene data show CDR1 as SGHTA and CDR2 as FQGTGA. V lost 2 bases to trimming and J lost 8 bases; unmatched junction nucleotides: 7. The CDR3 is 15 residues long. CDR3 loop: CASSLGGQGMDEQFF. The CDR3 DNA sequence: TGTGCCAGCAGCTTAGGAGGACAGGGGATGGATGAGCAGTTCTTC.

The V call is TRBV25-1, the J call TRBJ2-5; a possible D gene is TRBD2 (7 bases). There are 14 residues in the CDR3. With 4 bases removed from V and 4 bases from J, the gap between germline ends came to 13 bases. Germline V gene data show CDR1 as MGHDK and CDR2 as SYGVNS. The CDR3 spells CASSAPGGGETQYF. The CDR3 DNA reads as TGTGCCAGCAGTGCCCCGGGGGGCGGAGAGACCCAGTACTTC.

The chain links TRBV2 to TRBJ2-3, with TRBD1 matching 10 bases. This CDR3 has 15 amino acids. V lost 6 bases and J lost 3; bases outside the gene matches: 6. CDR1 is SNHLY, CDR2 FYNNEI, per germline. CDR3 bases: TGTGCCAGCAGGAGGGGGACAGGGGAAACAGATACGCAGTATTTT. Translation: CASRRGTGETDTQYF.

CDR3 in DNA: TGCAGTGCTAGTAGTTCAATGGCGGGAAATCAGCCCCAGCATTTT. Its protein is CSASSSMAGNQPQHF. This rearrangement joins TRBV20-1 to TRBJ1-5; D is ambiguous. CDR3 size: 15 residues. Trimming cost V 3 bases and J 4 bases, with 16 bases left between them. Germline assignment: CDR1 DFQATT and CDR2 SNEGSKA (reference sequence).

V is TRBV2 and J is TRBJ1-6, with a tentative D call TRBD1 (6 bases). Trimming cost V 6 bases and J 9 bases, with 15 bases left between them. CDR1 is SNHLY, CDR2 FYNNEI, per germline. The CDR3 has 14 amino acids. The CDR3 coding sequence is TGTGCCAGCAGGGGGGACACTCCAGGTTCACCCCTCCACTTT. Its translation: CASRGDTPGSPLHF.

The rearrangement uses TRBV15 and TRBJ1-4, with D hard to call. CDR1 and CDR2 (germline): LNHNV, YYDKDF (reference sequence). The CDR3 runs 14 residues. V was clipped by 1 base and J by 5 bases, with 8 bases between them. CDR3 sequence reads: CATSRGELNEKLFF. In DNA form, the CDR3 reads TGTGCCACCAGCAGAGGAGAGTTAAATGAAAAACTGTTTTTT. Variable domain in full (rest from reference TRBV15 and TRBJ1-4): DAMVIQNPRYQVTQFGKPVTLSCSQTLNHNVMYWYQQKSSQAPKLLFHYYDKDFNNEADTPDNFQSRRPNTSFCFLDIRSPGLGDTAMYLCATSRGELNEKLFFGSGTQLSVL.

This chain uses TRBV7-9 with TRBJ1-5; 8 bases agree with TRBD1. Germline V gene lookup returns CDR1 SEHNR and CDR2 FQNEAQ (reference sequence). J lost 4 bases, V lost 4 bases, and 3 bases had no gene match. CDR3 size: 14 residues. CDR3 coding DNA: TGTGCCAGCAGCTCGGGGACAGGAAATCAGCCCCAGCATTTT. Translated: CASSSGTGNQPQHF.

This clone is a singleton in its sample. This chain connects TRBV10-3 to TRBJ1-2; D not resolved. CDR3 size: 12 residues. V was shortened by 0 bases and J by 6 bases, with 5 bases between the two germline ends. Germline V gene sequence: CDR1 ENHRY, CDR2 SYGVKD. The CDR3 DNA reads as TGTGCCATCAGTGAGTCGCGGAATGGCTACACCTTC. This translates into CAISESRNGYTF.